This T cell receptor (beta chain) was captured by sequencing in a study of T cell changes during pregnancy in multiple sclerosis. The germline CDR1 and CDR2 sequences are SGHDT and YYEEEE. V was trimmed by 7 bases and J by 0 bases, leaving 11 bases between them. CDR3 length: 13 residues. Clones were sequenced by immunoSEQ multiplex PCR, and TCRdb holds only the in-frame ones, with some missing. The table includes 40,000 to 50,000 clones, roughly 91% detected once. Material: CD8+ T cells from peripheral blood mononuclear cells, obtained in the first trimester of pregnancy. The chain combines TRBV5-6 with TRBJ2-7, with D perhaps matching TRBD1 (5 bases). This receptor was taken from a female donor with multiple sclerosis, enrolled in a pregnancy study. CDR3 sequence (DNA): TGTGCCAGCGGGGCCGGCAGCTCCTACGAGCAGTACTTC. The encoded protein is CASGAGSSYEQYF.